This TCR beta chain was identified during a study of CD8 T cells in ankylosing spondylitis. The CDR3 length is 13 residues. V lost 3 bases, J lost 8 bases, and 13 bases lay in between. Study-level points and caveats: Blood of patients with ankylosing spondylitis appeared to be characterized by a TCR beta motif of eight highly homologous variants. Reported data indicate significant enrichment of disease-linked clones within matched ankylosing spondylitis synovial fluid. Earlier work had already found some motif variants in reactive arthritis synovial fluid and blood. Disease-linked clones displayed a CD8+ phenotype and appeared relatively rarely in peripheral blood.

This clonotype was recorded at least ten times. Its antigen remains unknown. TCR beta libraries were made by quantitative 5'-RACE with molecular barcodes. TCRdb itself ran the 5' RACE reads through MiXCR, one entry per CDR3 protein. The sample contains around 490,000 distinct CDR3 sequences, about 5.7% of which appear only once. This clonotype was obtained from a male donor with ankylosing spondylitis. V and J are TRBV12-3 or TRBV12-4 and TRBJ1-2; D remains ambiguous. Sequenced: blood, either unsorted or a sorted T cell fraction (not recorded which). The chain's CDR3 is CASSFAATRGYTF. CDR3 sequence (DNA): TGTGCCAGCAGTTTTGCGGCTACGAGGGGCTACACCTTC.